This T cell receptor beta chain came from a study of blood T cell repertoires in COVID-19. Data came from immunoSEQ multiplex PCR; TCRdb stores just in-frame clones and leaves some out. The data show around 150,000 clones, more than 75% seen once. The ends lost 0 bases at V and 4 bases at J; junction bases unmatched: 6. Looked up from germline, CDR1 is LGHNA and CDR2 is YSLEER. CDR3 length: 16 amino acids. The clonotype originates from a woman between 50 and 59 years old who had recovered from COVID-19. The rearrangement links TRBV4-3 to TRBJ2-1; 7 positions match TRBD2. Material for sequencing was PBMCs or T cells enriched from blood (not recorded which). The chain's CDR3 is CASSQEGRVRYNEQFF. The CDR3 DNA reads TGCGCCAGCAGCCAAGAAGGGAGGGTCCGGTACAATGAGCAGTTCTTC.